This T cell receptor (beta chain) stems from a study of T cell repertoires in cytomegalovirus infection (dated by TCRdb to the late 2010s). About the investigation overall: The HLA type of each donor mattered for the analysis, because public TCR beta signatures pointed to carriage of CMV infection along with the matching HLA type. General study outcomes and caveats: The ex vivo response was dominated by HLA-C-restricted CMV-specific TCR beta clonotypes, which also provided the single most frequent clonotype in two of eight donors. In both this cohort and an independent roughly 360-donor cohort, the cumulative frequency of public TCR beta family members distinguished carriers of CMV infection plus the relevant HLA type.

This clonotype has ten or more counts. Its binding antigen is unknown. Base-call qualities are not available, and no considerably larger clone is one nucleotide away. V loses 1 base, J loses 2 bases, and the germline ends lie 10 bases apart. CDR1 and CDR2 were assigned from the germline V gene (reference sequence) as SEHNR and FQNEAQ. The CDR3 runs 15 amino acids, cysteine and phenylalanine included. The read is trimmed to its CDR3 DNA, 45 bases read in frame from base 1. The sample was run on an Illumina HiSeq 1500. TCRdb's own reprocessing of the public reads used fastp at Q25 and MiXCR and kept productive beta chains. Each CDR3 protein gets just one entry, which takes the most common genes and DNA from the rows behind it. For this sample there are under 200,000 distinct CDR3 sequences; 8.5% to 10% appear just once. 4.6% of the sample goes to the ten largest clones.

The sequenced sample was PBMCs. The TCR was taken from a human donor in good health (CMV status not recorded). Some clones in this sample may be carry-over from other donors' samples. In this chain, TRBV7-9 is recombined with TRBJ2-3; the D segment could be TRBD1, given 5 matching bases. The CDR3 is CASSLEGRATDTQYF. The DNA sequence follows: TGTGCCAGCAGCTTAGAGGGGCGTGCCACAGATACGCAGTATTTT. With the rest looked up from the reference TRBV7-9 and TRBJ2-3 genes rather than sequenced, the full variable domain is DTGVSQNPRHKITKRGQNVTFRCDPISEHNRLYWYRQTLGQGPEFLTYFQNEAQLEKSRLLSDRFSAERPKGSFSTLEIQRTEQGDSAMYLCASSLEGRATDTQYFGPGTRLTVL.